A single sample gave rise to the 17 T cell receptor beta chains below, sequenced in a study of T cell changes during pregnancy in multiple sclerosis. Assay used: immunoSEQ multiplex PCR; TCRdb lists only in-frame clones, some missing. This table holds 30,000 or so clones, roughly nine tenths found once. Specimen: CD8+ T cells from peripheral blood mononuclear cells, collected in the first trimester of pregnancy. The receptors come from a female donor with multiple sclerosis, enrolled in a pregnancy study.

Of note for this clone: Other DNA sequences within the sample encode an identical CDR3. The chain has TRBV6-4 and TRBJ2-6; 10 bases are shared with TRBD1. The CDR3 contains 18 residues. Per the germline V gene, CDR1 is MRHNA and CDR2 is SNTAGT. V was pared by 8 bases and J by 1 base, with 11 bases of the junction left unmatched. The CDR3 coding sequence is TGTGCCAGCTCATACGACAGGGGGCATGGTTCTGGGGCCAACGTCCTGACTTTC. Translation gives CASSYDRGHGSGANVLTF.

CDR3 protein: CASSLYLEREAPYEQYF. As DNA, the CDR3 is TGTGCCAGCAGCTTATACTTGGAGCGGGAGGCACCCTACGAGCAGTACTTC. The V and J genes are TRBV11-2 and TRBJ2-7, with 9 bases aligning to TRBD2. CDR1 and CDR2 from the germline V gene are SGHAT and FQNNGV. V gave up 2 bases and J gave up 2 bases; unmatched junction bases: 10. The length of the CDR3 is 17 residues.

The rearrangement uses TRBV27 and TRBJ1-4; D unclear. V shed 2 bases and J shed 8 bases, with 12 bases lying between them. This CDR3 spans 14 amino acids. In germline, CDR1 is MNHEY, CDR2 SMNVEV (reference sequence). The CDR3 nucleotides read TGTGCCAGCAGTTTAGACCGGAGCGGGGAAAAACTGTTTTTT. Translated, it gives CASSLDRSGEKLFF.

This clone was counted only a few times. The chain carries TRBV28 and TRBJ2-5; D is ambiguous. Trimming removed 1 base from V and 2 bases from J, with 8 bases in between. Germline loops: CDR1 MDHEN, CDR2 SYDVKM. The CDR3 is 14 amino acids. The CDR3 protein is CASSLFDSQETQYF. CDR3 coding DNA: TGTGCCAGCAGTTTATTTGACTCACAAGAGACCCAGTACTTC.

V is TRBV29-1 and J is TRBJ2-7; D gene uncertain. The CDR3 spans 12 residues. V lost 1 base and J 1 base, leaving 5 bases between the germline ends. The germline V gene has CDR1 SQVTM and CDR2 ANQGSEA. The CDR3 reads CSVEAESYEQYF. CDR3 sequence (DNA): TGCAGCGTTGAAGCGGAGTCCTACGAGCAGTACTTC.

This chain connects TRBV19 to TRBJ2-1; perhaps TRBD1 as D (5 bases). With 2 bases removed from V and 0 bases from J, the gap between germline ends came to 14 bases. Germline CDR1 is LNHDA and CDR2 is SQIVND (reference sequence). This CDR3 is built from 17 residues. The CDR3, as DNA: TGTGCCAGTAGTATAATGACAGAAGATTACTCCTACAATGAGCAGTTCTTC. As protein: CASSIMTEDYSYNEQFF.

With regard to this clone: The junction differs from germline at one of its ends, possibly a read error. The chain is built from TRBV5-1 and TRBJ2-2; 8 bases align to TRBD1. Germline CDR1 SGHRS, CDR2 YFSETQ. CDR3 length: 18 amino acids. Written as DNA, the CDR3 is TGCGCCAGCAGCTCGGTATTGGACAGGGTTTGGAACGCCGGGGAGCTGTTTTTT. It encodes CASSSVLDRVWNAGELFF.

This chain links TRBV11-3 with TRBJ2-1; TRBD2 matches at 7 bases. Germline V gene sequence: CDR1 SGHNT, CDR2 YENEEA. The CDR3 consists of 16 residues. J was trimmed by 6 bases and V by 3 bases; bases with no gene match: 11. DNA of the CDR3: TGTGCCAGCAGCTTTAGGTTTGCGGGAGAGGTCAATGAGCAGTTCTTC. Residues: CASSFRFAGEVNEQFF. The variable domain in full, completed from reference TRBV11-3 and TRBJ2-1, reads EAGVVQSPRYKIIEKKQPVAFWCNPISGHNTLYWYLQNLGQGPELLIRYENEEAVDDSQLPKDRFSAERLKGVDSTLKIQPAELGDSAVYLCASSFRFAGEVNEQFFGPGTRLTVL.

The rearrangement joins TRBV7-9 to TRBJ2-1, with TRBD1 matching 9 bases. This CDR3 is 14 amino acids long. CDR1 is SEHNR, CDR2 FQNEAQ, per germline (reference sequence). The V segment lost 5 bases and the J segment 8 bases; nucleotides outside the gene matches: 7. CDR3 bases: TGTGCCAGCAGCCCTCGGACAGGGGCCCATGAGCAGTTCTTC. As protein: CASSPRTGAHEQFF.

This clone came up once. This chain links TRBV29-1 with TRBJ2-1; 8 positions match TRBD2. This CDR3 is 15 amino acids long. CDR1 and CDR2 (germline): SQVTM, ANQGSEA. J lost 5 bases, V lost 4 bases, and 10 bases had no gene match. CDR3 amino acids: CSVVAGRTANNEQFF. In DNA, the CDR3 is TGCAGCGTTGTAGCGGGAAGAACCGCAAACAATGAGCAGTTCTTC.

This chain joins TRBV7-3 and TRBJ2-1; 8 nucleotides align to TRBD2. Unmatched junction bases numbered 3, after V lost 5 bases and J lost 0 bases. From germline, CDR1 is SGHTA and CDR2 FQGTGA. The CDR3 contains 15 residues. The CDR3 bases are TGTGCCAGCAGCCTGAGCGGGAGCTCCTACAATGAGCAGTTCTTC. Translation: CASSLSGSSYNEQFF.

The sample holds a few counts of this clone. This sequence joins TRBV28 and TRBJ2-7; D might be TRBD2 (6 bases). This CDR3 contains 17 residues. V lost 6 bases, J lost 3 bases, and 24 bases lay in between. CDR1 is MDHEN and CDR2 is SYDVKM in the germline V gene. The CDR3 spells CASSPLSGGITIYEQYF. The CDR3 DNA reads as TGTGCCAGCAGCCCCTTATCAGGAGGGATAACTATCTACGAGCAGTACTTC.

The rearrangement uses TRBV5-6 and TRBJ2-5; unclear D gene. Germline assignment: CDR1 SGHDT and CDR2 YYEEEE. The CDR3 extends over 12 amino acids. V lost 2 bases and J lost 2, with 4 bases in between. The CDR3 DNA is TGTGCCAGCAGCTTTTATCAAGAGACCCAGTACTTC. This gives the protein CASSFYQETQYF.

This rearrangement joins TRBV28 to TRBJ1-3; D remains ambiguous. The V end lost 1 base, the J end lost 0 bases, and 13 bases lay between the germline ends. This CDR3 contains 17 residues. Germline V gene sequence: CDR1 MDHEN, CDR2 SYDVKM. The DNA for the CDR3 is TGTGCCAGCAGTTTATCCCCCGACTCCTACTCTGGAAACACCATATATTTT. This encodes CASSLSPDSYSGNTIYF.

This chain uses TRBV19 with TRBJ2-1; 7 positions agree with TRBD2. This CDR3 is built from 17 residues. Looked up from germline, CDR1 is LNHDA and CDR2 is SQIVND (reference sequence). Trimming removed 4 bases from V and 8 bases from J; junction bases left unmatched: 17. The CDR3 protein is CASSTPLEGGPWYEQFF. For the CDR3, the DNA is TGTGCCAGTAGTACCCCCTTAGAGGGAGGGCCTTGGTATGAGCAGTTCTTC.

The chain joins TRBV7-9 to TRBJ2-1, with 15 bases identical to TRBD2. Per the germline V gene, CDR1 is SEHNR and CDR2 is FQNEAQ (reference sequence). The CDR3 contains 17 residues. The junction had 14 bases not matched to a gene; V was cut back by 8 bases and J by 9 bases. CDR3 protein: CASLPRGTSGRRGEQFF. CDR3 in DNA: TGTGCCAGCCTCCCCCGGGGGACTAGCGGGAGGAGGGGTGAGCAGTTCTTC.

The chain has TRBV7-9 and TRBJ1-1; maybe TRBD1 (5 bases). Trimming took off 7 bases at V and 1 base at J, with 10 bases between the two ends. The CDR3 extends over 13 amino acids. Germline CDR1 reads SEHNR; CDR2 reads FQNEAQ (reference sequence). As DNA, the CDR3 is TGTGCCAGCACGGGCAGGGCGAACACTGAAGCTTTCTTT. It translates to CASTGRANTEAFF.